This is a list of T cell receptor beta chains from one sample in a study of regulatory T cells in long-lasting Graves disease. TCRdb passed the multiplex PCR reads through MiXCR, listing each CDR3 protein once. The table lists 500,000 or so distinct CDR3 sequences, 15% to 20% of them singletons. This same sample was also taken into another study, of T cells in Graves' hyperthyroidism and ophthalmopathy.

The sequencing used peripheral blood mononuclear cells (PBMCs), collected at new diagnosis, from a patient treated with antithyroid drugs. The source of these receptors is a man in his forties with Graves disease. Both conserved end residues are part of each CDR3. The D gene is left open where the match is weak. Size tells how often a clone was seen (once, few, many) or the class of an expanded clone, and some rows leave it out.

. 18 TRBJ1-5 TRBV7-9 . TGTGCCAGCGCCTTTCCCAGGCTTCTTTATTATAGCAATCAGCCCCAGCATTTT CASAFPRLLYYSNQPQHF
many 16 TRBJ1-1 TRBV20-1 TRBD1 TGCAGTACTAAAAAGGGGGCAGGGGGCATGAACACTGAAGCTTTCTTT CSTKKGAGGMNTEAFF
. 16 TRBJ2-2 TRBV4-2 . TGTGCCAGCAGCCAGAGGGGACAACAAAAGCCCGGGGGGCTGTTTTTT CASSQRGQQKPGGLFF
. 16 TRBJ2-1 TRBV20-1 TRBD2 TGCAGTGCTAGTCATCGGGCGGGAGGAACCTACAATGAGCAGTTCTTC CSASHRAGGTYNEQFF
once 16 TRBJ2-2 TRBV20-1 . TGCAGTGCTAGAACTTCAGGCGGGGCGAACACCGGGGGGCTGTTTTTT CSARTSGGANTGGLFF
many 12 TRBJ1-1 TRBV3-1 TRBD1 TGTGCCAGCAGCCAGGGACAGGGTCCAGCTTTCTTT CASSQGQGPAFF
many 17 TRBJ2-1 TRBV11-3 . TGTGCCAGCAGCTTAGAGTGGGGCGAAGTGCCTACCTATGAGCAGTTCTTC CASSLEWGEVPTYEQFF
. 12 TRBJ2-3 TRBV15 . TGTGCCACCAGCATAAGGGGAGATACGCAGTATTTT CATSIRGDTQYF
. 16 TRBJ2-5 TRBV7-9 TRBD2 TGTGCCAGCAGCTTAGGGGCCGGGACTAGCGGAGAGACCCAGTACTTC CASSLGAGTSGETQYF
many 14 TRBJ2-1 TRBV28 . TGTGCCAGCAGTTTAAGGGTGTTATACAATGAGCAGTTCTTC CASSLRVLYNEQFF
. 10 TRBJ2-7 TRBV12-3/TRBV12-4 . TGTGCCAGCGCATCCAACGAGCAGTACTTC CASASNEQYF
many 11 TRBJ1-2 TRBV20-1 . TGCAGTGCTACGTATGACTATGGCTACACCTTC CSATYDYGYTF
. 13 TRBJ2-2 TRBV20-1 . TGCAGTGCTAGTTATCCAAACACCGGGGAGCTGTTTTTT CSASYPNTGELFF
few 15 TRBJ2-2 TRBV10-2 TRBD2 TGCGCCAGCAGGACTAGCGGGACCAGGACCGGGGAGCTGTTTTTT CASRTSGTRTGELFF
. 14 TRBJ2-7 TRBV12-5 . TGTGCTAGTGGTTTAGGGCTTACCGCCTACGAGCAGTACTTC CASGLGLTAYEQYF
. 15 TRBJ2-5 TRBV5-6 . TGTGCCAGCAGCTTGGATGGCAGGGGTCACGAGACCCAGTACTTC CASSLDGRGHETQYF
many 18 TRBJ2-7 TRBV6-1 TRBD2 TGTGCCAGCAGCACAAGGGGTGCTAGCGGGAGGAGTACCTACGAGCAGTACTTC CASSTRGASGRSTYEQYF
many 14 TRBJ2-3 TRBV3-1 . TGTGCCAGCAGCCAAGATTGGGCAGGGGATACGCAGTATTTT CASSQDWAGDTQYF
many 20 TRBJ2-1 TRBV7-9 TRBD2 TGTGCCAGCAGCTTAAGCTCCGGGCCGCTAGCGGGAGGGCCAAGGAATGAGCAGTTCTTC CASSLSSGPLAGGPRNEQFF
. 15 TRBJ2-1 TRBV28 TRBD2 TGTGCCAGCACTCGTACAGTAGCGGGAGGGTGGCCGCAGTTCTTC CASTRTVAGGWPQFF
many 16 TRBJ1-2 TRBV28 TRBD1 TGTGCCAGCAGTACCCCCGGGACAGGGGTTAGTACGGGCTACACCTTC CASSTPGTGVSTGYTF
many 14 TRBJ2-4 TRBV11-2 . TGTGCCAGCAGCGGCGGTGGTTGGAAAAACATTCAGTACTTC CASSGGGWKNIQYF
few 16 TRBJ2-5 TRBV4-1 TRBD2 TGCGCCAGCAGCCAAGTTTTAGCGGGATTGGGAGAGACCCAGTACTTC CASSQVLAGLGETQYF
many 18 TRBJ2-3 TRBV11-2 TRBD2 TGTGCCAGCAGCCGTTCCCGACTAGCGGGAGGGTTCACAGATACGCAGTATTTT CASSRSRLAGGFTDTQYF
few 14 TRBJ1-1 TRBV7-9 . TGTGCCAGCAGCTCCAGGTATGAGAACACTGAAGCTTTCTTT CASSSRYENTEAFF
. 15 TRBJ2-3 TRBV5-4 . TGTGCCAGCAGCTTTCCCACCTATAGCACAGATACGCAGTATTTT CASSFPTYSTDTQYF
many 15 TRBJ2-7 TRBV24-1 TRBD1 TGTGCCACCAGTGACCCGGGACAGGGTAAATACGAGCAGTACTTC CATSDPGQGKYEQYF
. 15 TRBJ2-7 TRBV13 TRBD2 TGTGCCAGCAGCGTACGACTAGCGGGAGGGCCTGAGCAGTACTTC CASSVRLAGGPEQYF
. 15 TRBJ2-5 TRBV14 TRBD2 TGTGCCAGCAGTCGGACTAGCGGTTTCCAAGAGACCCAGTACTTC CASSRTSGFQETQYF
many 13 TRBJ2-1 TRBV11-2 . TGTGCCAGCAGCCCACCACTAGTAAATGAGCAGTTCTTC CASSPPLVNEQFF
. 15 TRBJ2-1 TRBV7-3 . TGTGCCAGCAGCGAGACAGGGACTTTATGGGGTGAGCAGTTCTTC CASSETGTLWGEQFF
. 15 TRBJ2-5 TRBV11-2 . TGTGCCAGCAGCTTAACCGCAGGGCGCCAAGAGACCCAGTACTTC CASSLTAGRQETQYF
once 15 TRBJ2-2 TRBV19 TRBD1 TGTGCCAGTAGTGTCGGGACAGGGGTGAGCGGGGAGCTGTTTTTT CASSVGTGVSGELFF
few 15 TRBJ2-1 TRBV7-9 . TGTGCCAGCAGCTTAGGCGGGTATGGTGAGGATGAGCAGTTCTTC CASSLGGYGEDEQFF
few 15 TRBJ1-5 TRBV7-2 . TGTGCCAGCAGCTTAGATGGCAGGGACAATCAGCCCCAGCATTTT CASSLDGRDNQPQHF
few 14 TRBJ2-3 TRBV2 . TGTGCCAGCAGTGAAAGGGATTCCACAGATACGCAGTATTTT CASSERDSTDTQYF
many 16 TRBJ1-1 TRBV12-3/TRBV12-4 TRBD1 TGTGCCAGCAGTCCTTACGCCTCTAGGGGGCGGACTGAAACTTTCTTT CASSPYASRGRTETFF
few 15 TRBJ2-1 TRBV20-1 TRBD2 TGCAGTGCCTCACCCCGCGGGAGCTCCTACAATGAGCAGTTCTTC CSASPRGSSYNEQFF
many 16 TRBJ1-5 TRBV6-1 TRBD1 TGTGCCAGCAGCCACACCGGGACAGGGGCTTATCAGCCCCAGCATTTT CASSHTGTGAYQPQHF
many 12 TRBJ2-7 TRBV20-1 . TGCAGTGCTAGAGATATAGCCTACGAGCAGTACTTC CSARDIAYEQYF
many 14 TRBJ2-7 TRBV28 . TGTGCCAGCAGTCTATTATCCGGGACCTACGAGCAGTACTTC CASSLLSGTYEQYF
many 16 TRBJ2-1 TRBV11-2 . TGTGCCAGCAGCCCCGGTCGGGGACAAAGGGACAATGAGCAGTTCTTC CASSPGRGQRDNEQFF
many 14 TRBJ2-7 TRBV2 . TGTGCCAGCAGCCTTTCCGAGGGCCGCTACGAGCAGTACTTC CASSLSEGRYEQYF
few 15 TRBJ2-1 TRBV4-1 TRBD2 TGCGCCAGCAGCCAAGCGGGACTAGTTAGCAATGAGCAGTTCTTC CASSQAGLVSNEQFF
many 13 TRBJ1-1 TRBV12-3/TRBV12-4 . TGTGCCAGCAGGGATAAGATGAACACTGAAGCTTTCTTT CASRDKMNTEAFF
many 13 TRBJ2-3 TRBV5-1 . TGCGCCAGCAGCTTGGGATTCACAGATACGCAGTATTTT CASSLGFTDTQYF
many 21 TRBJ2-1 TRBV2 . TGTGCCAGCAGAAGGGGATCCTTTAGGGGGTCTAGCGGATACTCCTACAATGAGCAGTTCTTC CASRRGSFRGSSGYSYNEQFF
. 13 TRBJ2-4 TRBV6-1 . TGTGCCAGCACTTCTGACAACGAAAACATTCAGTACTTC CASTSDNENIQYF
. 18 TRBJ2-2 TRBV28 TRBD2 TGTGCCAGCAGTCCGCGCCGACTAGCGGGAGGAAGAACCGGGGAGCTGTTTTTT CASSPRRLAGGRTGELFF
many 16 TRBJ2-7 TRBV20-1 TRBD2 TGCAGTGCTAGTGAACTAGCGGGAGGAAAGATGTACGAGCAGTACTTC CSASELAGGKMYEQYF
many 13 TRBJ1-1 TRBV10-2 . TGCGCCAGCAGGTGGGGGGGGCATACTGAAGCTTTCTTT CASRWGGHTEAFF
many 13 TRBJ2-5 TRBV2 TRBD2 TGTGCCAGCAGGGCGGGAGAAAGGGAGACCCAGTACTTC CASRAGERETQYF
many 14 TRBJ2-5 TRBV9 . TGTGCCAGCAGCGTAGAGGGCGGGGAAGAGACCCAGTACTTC CASSVEGGEETQYF
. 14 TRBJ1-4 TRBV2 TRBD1 TGTGCCAGCAGCACGGGACAGAGGGCGGGAAAACTGTTTTTT CASSTGQRAGKLFF
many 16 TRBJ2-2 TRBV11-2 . TGTGCCAGCACCGTACGGAGACAGGCGAACACCGGGGAGCTGTTTTTT CASTVRRQANTGELFF